A single sample gave rise to the 15 T cell receptor beta chains below, sequenced in a study of cytomegalovirus exposure and HLA in healthy donors. With 60 Vbeta and 13 Jbeta primers, the PCR was carried out. The data were produced by immunoSEQ multiplex PCR, yet TCRdb's version contains in-frame clones alone and is incomplete. The sample contains 120,000 to 150,000 clones, about four fifths of which appear only once. The sequencing input was PBMCs. All receptors come from a man younger than 45 in good health and CMV-seropositive.

Concerning this clone: Its ends do not fully match the called genes, so a read error is possible. DNA of the CDR3: TGTGCCTGGAACAATCCGGGACATTCCCTGACCGGGGAGCTGGTTTTT. Amino acid sequence: CAWNNPGHSLTGELVF. The chain links TRBV30 to TRBJ2-2; D may be TRBD1 (6 bases). The CDR3 covers 16 residues. CDR1 is GTSNPN, CDR2 SVGIG, per germline (reference sequence).

This clone appeared once. This rearrangement joins TRBV2 to TRBJ2-4; 7 bases map to TRBD1. The V and J ends lost 1 base and 7 bases, in that order; junction bases with no gene match: 7. The CDR3 sequence is 15 residues long. Germline V gene data show CDR1 as SNHLY and CDR2 as FYNNEI. CDR3 bases: TGTGCCAGCAGTGAAGGGGTAGGGGGCGCGAACATTCAGTACTTC. Encoded protein: CASSEGVGGANIQYF.

The chain uses TRBV27 and TRBJ2-7; TRBD2 aligns across 10 bases. Per germline, CDR1 MNHEY and CDR2 SMNVEV (reference sequence). The CDR3 is 15 amino acids. V lost 5 bases and J lost 2; bases outside the gene matches: 6. The CDR3 bases are TGTGCCAGCAGTCCTCGGACTAGCGGTGCCTACGAGCAGTACTTC. It yields the protein CASSPRTSGAYEQYF.

The chain recombines TRBV30 with TRBJ2-1; 13 positions agree with TRBD2. This CDR3 is 14 amino acids long. The germline V gene encodes CDR1 GTSNPN and CDR2 SVGIG (reference sequence). V lost 7 bases and J lost 5; bases outside the gene matches: 5. The CDR3 here is CASTGTSGNNEQFF. The CDR3 DNA follows: TGTGCCTCCACCGGGACTAGCGGGAACAATGAGCAGTTCTTC. Filled out from reference TRBV30 and TRBJ2-1, the complete variable domain reads SQTIHQWPATLVQPVGSPLSLECTVEGTSNPNLYWYRQAAGRGLQLLFYSVGIGQISSEVPQNLSASRPQDRQFILSSKKLLLSDSGFYLCASTGTSGNNEQFFGPGTRLTVL.

This sequence joins TRBV5-6 and TRBJ1-1, with TRBD1 as a possible D gene (6 bases). Trimming pared 4 bases from V and 1 base from J, leaving 20 bases between. This CDR3 contains 17 residues. Germline V gene data show CDR1 as SGHDT and CDR2 as YYEEEE. The chain's CDR3 is CASSQPGQLMPNTEAFF. CDR3 bases: TGTGCCAGCAGCCAACCAGGACAGCTGATGCCGAACACTGAAGCTTTCTTT.

The J gene is TRBJ2-7, the V gene TRBV7-2; perhaps TRBD1 as D (6 bases). V lost 4 bases, J lost 2 bases, and 18 bases lay in between. The CDR3 length is 16 residues. Germline CDR1 is SGHTA and CDR2 is FQGNSA. The DNA for the CDR3 is TGTGCCAGCAGCTACAAGATCGACAGGTTCCCCTACGAGCAGTACTTC. It yields the protein CASSYKIDRFPYEQYF.

For the CDR3, the DNA is TGTGCCACTCCTTCCCCGGGAGGACTCTACGAGCAGTACTTC. Its protein product is CATPSPGGLYEQYF. This chain uses TRBV27 with TRBJ2-5; 7 nucleotides agree with TRBD2. Judging by the DNA end, TRBJ2-7 fits better; the J call may be wrong. CDR3 length: 14 residues. The V gene's germline CDR1 is MNHEY and CDR2 SMNVEV (reference sequence).

The V gene is TRBV27, the J gene TRBJ1-2; the match to TRBD1 covers 8 bases. This CDR3 comprises 15 residues. Germline assignment: CDR1 MNHEY and CDR2 SMNVEV (reference sequence). J lost 0 bases, V lost 6 bases, and 6 bases had no gene match. The CDR3 region is CASRKDRAANYGYTF. CDR3 DNA sequence: TGTGCCAGCAGAAAGGACAGGGCGGCTAACTATGGCTACACCTTC.

The V gene is TRBV2, the J gene TRBJ2-1; 7 bases map to TRBD2. The CDR3 has 18 amino acids. The V and J ends lost 6 bases and 5 bases, in that order; junction bases with no gene match: 19. From germline, CDR1 is SNHLY and CDR2 FYNNEI. Written as DNA, the CDR3 is TGTGCCAGCAGCCGCAGAAGGTTGCGGGAGACGATTGACAATGAGCAGTTCTTC. Encoded protein: CASSRRRLRETIDNEQFF.

V and J are TRBV27 and TRBJ2-5, with TRBD1 matching over 9 bases. This CDR3 spans 15 amino acids. Per germline, CDR1 MNHEY and CDR2 SMNVEV (reference sequence). Trimming at V came to 4 bases and at J to 4 bases, leaving 7 bases not matched to a gene. This CDR3 reads CASSSRDRAAETQYF. Written as DNA, the CDR3 is TGTGCCAGCAGTTCTCGGGACAGGGCAGCAGAGACCCAGTACTTC.

This chain connects TRBV4-1 to TRBJ1-2; 7 positions match TRBD1. The V gene's germline CDR1 is MGHRA and CDR2 YSYEKL. V was pared by 1 base and J by 0 bases, with 2 bases of the junction left unmatched. This CDR3 comprises 15 residues. CDR3 in DNA: TGCGCCAGCAGCCAAGTAGACAGGGCTAACTATGGCTACACCTTC. Translation: CASSQVDRANYGYTF.

Details on this clone: At one boundary the junction diverges from the germline segment, which might be a read error. The chain joins TRBV6-1 to TRBJ2-6, with D possibly being TRBD1 (5 bases). This CDR3 region has 13 residues. Germline V gene lookup returns CDR1 MNHNS and CDR2 SASEGT. The CDR3 DNA reads as TGTGCCAGTAGAACTGCTGGGGCCAACGGCCTGACTTTC. As protein: CASRTAGANGLTF.

This chain joins TRBV9 and TRBJ2-5, with a tentative D call TRBD1 (6 bases). The CDR3 is made up of 16 amino acids. V was clipped by 0 bases and J by 3 bases, with 15 bases between them. In germline, CDR1 is SGDLS, CDR2 YYNGEE. The CDR3 reads CASSVVGGQGKETQYF. For the CDR3, the DNA is TGTGCCAGCAGCGTAGTGGGTGGGCAGGGGAAAGAGACCCAGTACTTC.

V is TRBV25-1 and J is TRBJ1-4, with D tentatively TRBD1 (5 bases). Trimming removed 5 bases at V and 0 bases at J, with 10 bases between. Per germline, CDR1 MGHDK and CDR2 SYGVNS. CDR3 length: 15 amino acids. CDR3 loop: CASSPTGATNEKLFF. The CDR3, as DNA: TGTGCCAGCAGTCCAACAGGTGCAACTAATGAAAAACTGTTTTTT. The whole variable domain, remainder taken from reference TRBV25-1 and TRBJ1-4, is EADIYQTPRYLVIGTGKKITLECSQTMGHDKMYWYQQDPGMELHLIHYSYGVNSTEKGDLSSESTVSRIRTEHFPLTLESARPSHTSQYLCASSPTGATNEKLFFGSGTQLSVL.

J is TRBJ2-6 and V is TRBV4-2; D is ambiguous. Germline V gives CDR1 LGHNA, CDR2 YNFKEQ. CDR3 length equals 16 residues. The V and J ends lost 0 bases and 0 bases respectively, with 6 bases between them. The CDR3 DNA follows: TGTGCCAGCAGCCAAGATACCAGCTCTGGGGCCAACGTCCTGACTTTC. Protein sequence: CASSQDTSSGANVLTF.